This T cell receptor (beta chain) is from a study of T-cell reconstitution after alpha-beta-depleted transplantation in children. Unique molecular identifiers were used to barcode this TCRbeta library. Via MiXCR, TCRdb re-called the PCR reads, giving one row per CDR3 protein. In the table there are over 200,000 distinct CDR3 sequences, 8% to 10% of which are singletons. This clonotype was seen many times. This specimen was PBMCs from the stem cell graft donor, taken from the stem cell graft. The sequence was collected from a human donor who donated a stem cell graft to a child with acute lymphoblastic leukemia.

CDR3: CASSARSPDEQYF. The CDR3 bases are TGTGCCAGCAGTGCGCGATCACCGGACGAGCAGTACTTC. V is TRBV12-3 or TRBV12-4 and J is TRBJ2-7, with D unresolved. V was pared by 5 bases and J by 5 bases, with 13 bases between. The CDR3 loop spans 13 amino acids.